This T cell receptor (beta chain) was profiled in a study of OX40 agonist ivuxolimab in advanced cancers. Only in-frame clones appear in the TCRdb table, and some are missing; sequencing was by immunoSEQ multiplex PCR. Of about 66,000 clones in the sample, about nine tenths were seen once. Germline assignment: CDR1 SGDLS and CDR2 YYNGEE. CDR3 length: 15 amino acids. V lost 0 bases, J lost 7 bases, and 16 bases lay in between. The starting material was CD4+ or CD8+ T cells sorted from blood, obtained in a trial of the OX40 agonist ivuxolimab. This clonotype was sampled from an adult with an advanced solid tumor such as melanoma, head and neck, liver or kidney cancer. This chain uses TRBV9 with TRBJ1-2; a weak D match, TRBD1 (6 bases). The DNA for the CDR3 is TGTGCCAGCAGCGTAGAGGGGGGACCTATTGGTGGCTACACCTTC. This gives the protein CASSVEGGPIGGYTF.